Included here is one TCR beta chain sequence, with context. Its matching antigen is unknown. CDR1 SGHNT and CDR2 YYREEE come from the germline V gene (reference sequence). This CDR3 is 14 amino acids long. V shed 3 bases, J shed 7 bases, and the junction held 9 bases outside the gene matches. The data were obtained in a study of beta chain features in type 1 diabetes. Study-level points and caveats: Type 1 diabetes patients showed a moderate but significant shortening of TCRB CDR3s in all four CD4+ subsets. In type 1 diabetes patients, VDJ junctions had fewer insertions; deletions at these junctions were more frequent. cDNA-based sequencing might over-represent cells highly expressing TCR.

Of the isolated RNA, all was reverse transcribed, and so the sequenced material was expressed TCRB transcripts. Profiled with immunoSEQ multiplex PCR; TCRdb holds only in-frame clones, not every one. In the table there are under 400,000 clones, roughly an eighth of which are singletons. The chain recombines TRBV5-4 with TRBJ1-1; 7 bases match TRBD1. Sequencing was performed on naive CD4+ T cells from blood. This clonotype was sampled from a man between 18 and 35 years old in good health. The CDR3 sequence: CASSSGTDPNEAFF. Written as DNA, the CDR3 is TGTGCCAGCAGCTCGGGGACAGATCCCAATGAAGCTTTCTTT.